The T cell receptor (beta chain) described here comes from a study of blood T cell repertoires in COVID-19. Study information: The United States, Italy and Spain supplied acute and convalescent COVID-19 samples. The cDNA or gDNA used as material had been derived from T cells, B-cell-depleted T cells, or PBMCs.

V was pared by 4 bases and J by 7 bases, with 5 bases of the junction left unmatched. CDR1 and CDR2 (germline): LGHNT, FRNRAP. CDR3 length equals 14 residues. Per the original methods: Cell counts per sample came from amplifying reference gene primers. Only in-frame clones appear in the TCRdb table, and some are missing; sequencing was by immunoSEQ multiplex PCR. V, J and clone size were drawn from that table, and D and trimming were deduced from the DNA. The table records over 70,000 clones, 80% to 90% of them present only once. The specimen sequenced was peripheral blood. The chain recombines TRBV12-5 with TRBJ1-5; 9 positions agree with TRBD1. The TCR sequence derives from a man between 60 and 75 years old with COVID-19, enrolled during active disease. CDR3 sequence (DNA): TGTGCTAGTGGTTCCTGGACAGGGGAACAGCCCCAGCATTTT. Translation: CASGSWTGEQPQHF.